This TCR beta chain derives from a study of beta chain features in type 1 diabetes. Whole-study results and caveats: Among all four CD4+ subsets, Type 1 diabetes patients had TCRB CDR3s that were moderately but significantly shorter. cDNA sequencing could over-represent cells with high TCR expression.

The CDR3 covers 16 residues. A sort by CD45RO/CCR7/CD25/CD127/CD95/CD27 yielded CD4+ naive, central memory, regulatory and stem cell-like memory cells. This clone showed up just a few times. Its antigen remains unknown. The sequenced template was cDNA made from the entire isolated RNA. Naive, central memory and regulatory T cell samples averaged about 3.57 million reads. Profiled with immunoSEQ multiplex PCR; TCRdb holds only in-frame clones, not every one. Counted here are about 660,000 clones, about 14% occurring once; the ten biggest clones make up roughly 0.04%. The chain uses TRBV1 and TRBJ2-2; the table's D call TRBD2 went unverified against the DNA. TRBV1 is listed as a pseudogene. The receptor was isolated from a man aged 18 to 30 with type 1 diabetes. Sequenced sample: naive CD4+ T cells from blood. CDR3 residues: CTSSQEGGRRTGELFF. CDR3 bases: TGCACCAGCAGCCAAGAGGGCGGGCGTCGCACCGGGGAGCTGTTTTTT.